This T cell receptor beta chain was sequenced during a study of cytomegalovirus exposure and HLA in healthy donors. About the study: An early release of data contained 75 million to 90 million unique TCRs, which came from HLA-typed donors. Study-wide points: Only CMV serostatus was available as immune exposure information. Earlier results showed most TCR beta V segments being productive about 87% or about 30% of the time. Reports state that TCR beta sequences accurately predicted most subjects' HLA-A and HLA-B alleles.

The PCR made use of 60 Vbeta and 13 Jbeta primers. The repertoire was sequenced with immunoSEQ multiplex PCR; TCRdb's copy has only in-frame clones and lacks some. This table holds under 300,000 clones, around four fifths found once. CDR1 and CDR2 from the germline V gene are MDHEN and SYDVKM. This CDR3 comprises 12 residues. The V gene end was trimmed by 2 bases and the J gene end by 5 bases; junction bases not matched to a gene: 0. About this clone itself: What it recognizes is unknown. Other DNA variants within this sample encode the same CDR3.

This TCR was recovered from a woman between 40 and 50 years old in good health and CMV-seropositive. The chain joins TRBV28 to TRBJ2-7; 7 bases are a match to TRBD1. The source material was PBMCs. CDR3 loop: CASSLDRDEQYF. CDR3 nucleotide sequence: TGTGCCAGCAGTTTAGACAGGGACGAGCAGTACTTC.